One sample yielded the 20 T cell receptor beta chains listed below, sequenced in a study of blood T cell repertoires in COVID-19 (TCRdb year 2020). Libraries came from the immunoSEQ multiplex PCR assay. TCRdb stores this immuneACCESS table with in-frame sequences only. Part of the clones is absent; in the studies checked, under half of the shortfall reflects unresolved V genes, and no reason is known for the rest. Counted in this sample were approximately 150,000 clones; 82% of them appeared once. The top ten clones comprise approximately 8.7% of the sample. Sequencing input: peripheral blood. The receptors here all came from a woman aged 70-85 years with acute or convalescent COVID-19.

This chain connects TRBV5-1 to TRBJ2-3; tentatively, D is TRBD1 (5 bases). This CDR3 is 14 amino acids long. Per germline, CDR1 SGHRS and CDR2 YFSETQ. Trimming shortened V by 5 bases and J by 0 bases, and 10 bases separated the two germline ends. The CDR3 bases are TGCGCCAGCAGGCGGCAGGGCAGCACAGATACGCAGTATTTT. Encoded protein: CASRRQGSTDTQYF.

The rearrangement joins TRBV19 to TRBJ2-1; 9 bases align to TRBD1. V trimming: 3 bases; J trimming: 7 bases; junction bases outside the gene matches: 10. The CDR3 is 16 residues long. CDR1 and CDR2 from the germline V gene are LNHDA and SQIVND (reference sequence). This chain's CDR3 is CASSIAGQGIWNEQFF. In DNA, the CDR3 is TGTGCCAGTAGTATCGCGGGACAGGGTATTTGGAATGAGCAGTTCTTC.

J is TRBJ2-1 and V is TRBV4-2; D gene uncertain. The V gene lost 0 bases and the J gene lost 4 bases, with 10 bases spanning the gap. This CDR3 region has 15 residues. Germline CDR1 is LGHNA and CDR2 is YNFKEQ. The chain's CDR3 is CASSQDAGQYNEQFF. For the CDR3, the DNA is TGTGCCAGCAGCCAAGATGCTGGGCAGTACAATGAGCAGTTCTTC.

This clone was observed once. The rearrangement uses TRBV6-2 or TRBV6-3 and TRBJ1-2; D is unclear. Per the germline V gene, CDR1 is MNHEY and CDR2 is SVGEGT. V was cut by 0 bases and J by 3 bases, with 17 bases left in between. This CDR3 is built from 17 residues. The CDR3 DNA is TGTGCCAGCAGTTACTCGGGAGGGAGGTATCGTGACTATGGCTACACCTTC. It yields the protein CASSYSGGRYRDYGYTF.

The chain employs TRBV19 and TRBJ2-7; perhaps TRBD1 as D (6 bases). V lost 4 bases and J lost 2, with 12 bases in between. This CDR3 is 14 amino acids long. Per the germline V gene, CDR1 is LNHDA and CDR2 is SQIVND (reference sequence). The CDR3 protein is CASSRDTGAYEQYF. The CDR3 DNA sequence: TGTGCCAGTAGTAGGGACACGGGCGCCTACGAGCAGTACTTC.

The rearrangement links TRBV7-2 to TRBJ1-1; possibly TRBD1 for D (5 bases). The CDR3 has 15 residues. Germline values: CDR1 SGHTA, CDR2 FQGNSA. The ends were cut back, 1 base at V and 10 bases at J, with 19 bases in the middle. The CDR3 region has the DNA TGTGCCAGCAGCTTAGATGTGACAGTCGATCAGGGAGCTTTCTTT. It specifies CASSLDVTVDQGAFF.

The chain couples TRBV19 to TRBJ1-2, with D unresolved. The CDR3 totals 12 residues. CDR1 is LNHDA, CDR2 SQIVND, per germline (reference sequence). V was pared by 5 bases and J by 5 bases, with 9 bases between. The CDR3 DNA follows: TGTGCCAGTAGTTCCTACGAGTATGGCTACACCTTC. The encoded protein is CASSSYEYGYTF.

CDR3 in amino acids: CASNFGSSGVTYEQYF. CDR3 in DNA: TGTGCCAGCAACTTTGGGTCTAGCGGTGTTACCTACGAGCAGTACTTC. The chain links TRBV7-2 to TRBJ2-7, with 7 nucleotides matching TRBD2. The V gene end was trimmed by 7 bases and the J gene end by 2 bases; junction bases not matched to a gene: 14. CDR1 and CDR2 (germline): SGHTA, FQGNSA. The CDR3 is made up of 16 amino acids. Using reference TRBV7-2 and TRBJ2-7 for the parts outside the CDR3, the full variable domain is GAGVSQSPSNKVTEKGKDVELRCDPISGHTALYWYRQSLGQGLEFLIYFQGNSAPDKSGLPSDRFSAERTGGSVSTLTIQRTQQEDSAVYLCASNFGSSGVTYEQYFGPGTRLTVT.

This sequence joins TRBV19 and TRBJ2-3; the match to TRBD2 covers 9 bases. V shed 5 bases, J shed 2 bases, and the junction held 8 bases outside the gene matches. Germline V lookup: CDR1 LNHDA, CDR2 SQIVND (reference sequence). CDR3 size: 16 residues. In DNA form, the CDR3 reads TGTGCCAGTAGTGGGCGACTAGCGGAGGCCACAGATACGCAGTATTTT. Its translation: CASSGRLAEATDTQYF.

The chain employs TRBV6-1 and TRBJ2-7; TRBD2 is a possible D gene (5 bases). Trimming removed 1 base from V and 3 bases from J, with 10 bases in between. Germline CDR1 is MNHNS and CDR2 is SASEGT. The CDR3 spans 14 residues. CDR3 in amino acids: CASSEGWRNYEQYF. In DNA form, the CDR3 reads TGTGCCAGCAGTGAAGGATGGAGGAACTACGAGCAGTACTTC.

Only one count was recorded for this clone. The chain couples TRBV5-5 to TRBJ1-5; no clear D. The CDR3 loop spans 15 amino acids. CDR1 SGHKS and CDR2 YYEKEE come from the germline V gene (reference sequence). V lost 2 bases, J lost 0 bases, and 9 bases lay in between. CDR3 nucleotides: TGTGCCAGCAGCTTTGAAGGAGATAGCAATCAGCCCCAGCATTTT. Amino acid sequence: CASSFEGDSNQPQHF. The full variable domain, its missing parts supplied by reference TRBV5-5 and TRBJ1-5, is DAGVTQSPTHLIKTRGQQVTLRCSPISGHKSVSWYQQVLGQGPQFIFQYYEKEERGRGNFPDRFSARQFPNYSSELNVNALLLGDSALYLCASSFEGDSNQPQHFGDGTRLSIL.

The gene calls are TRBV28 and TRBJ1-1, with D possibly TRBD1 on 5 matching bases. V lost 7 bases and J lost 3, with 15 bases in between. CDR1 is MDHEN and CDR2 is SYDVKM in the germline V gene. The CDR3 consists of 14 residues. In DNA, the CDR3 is TGTGCCAGCACCCCCCCTCAGGGTTACACTGAAGCTTTCTTT. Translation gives CASTPPQGYTEAFF.

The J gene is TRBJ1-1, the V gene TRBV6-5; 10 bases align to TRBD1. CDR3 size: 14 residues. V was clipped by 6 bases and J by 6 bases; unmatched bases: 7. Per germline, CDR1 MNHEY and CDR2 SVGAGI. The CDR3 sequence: CASSNRDRGAEAFF. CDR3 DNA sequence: TGTGCCAGCAGCAACCGGGACAGGGGAGCTGAAGCTTTCTTT.

The CDR3 is CASSQDGRENTEAFF. CDR3 bases: TGTGCCAGCAGCCAAGACGGCCGGGAGAACACTGAAGCTTTCTTT. The chain uses TRBV3-1 (or the pseudogene TRBV3-2) and TRBJ1-1; no clear D gene. Trimming stripped 0 bases from V and 1 base from J, with 9 bases between. CDR1 LGHDT and CDR2 YNNKEL come from the germline V gene (reference sequence). The CDR3 contains 15 residues.

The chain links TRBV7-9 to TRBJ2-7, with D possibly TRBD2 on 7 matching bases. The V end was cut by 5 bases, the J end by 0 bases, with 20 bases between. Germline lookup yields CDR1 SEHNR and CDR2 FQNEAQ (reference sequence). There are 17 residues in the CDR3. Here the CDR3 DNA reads TGTGCCAGCAGCCCCTGGGGGGGGCCCTTAGCCTCCTACGAGCAGTACTTC. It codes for CASSPWGGPLASYEQYF.

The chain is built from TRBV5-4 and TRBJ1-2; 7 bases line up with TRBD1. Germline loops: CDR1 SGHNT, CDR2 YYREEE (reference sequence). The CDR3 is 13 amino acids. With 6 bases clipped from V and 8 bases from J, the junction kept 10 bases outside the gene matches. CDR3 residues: CASNRERGLGYTF. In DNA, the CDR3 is TGTGCCAGCAACCGAGAGAGGGGGCTGGGCTACACCTTC.

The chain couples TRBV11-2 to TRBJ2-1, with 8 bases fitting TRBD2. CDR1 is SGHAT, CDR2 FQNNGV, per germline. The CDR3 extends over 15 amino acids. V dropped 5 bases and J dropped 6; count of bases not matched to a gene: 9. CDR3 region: CASSQRTSSGNEQFF. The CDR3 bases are TGTGCCAGCAGCCAGAGGACTAGCTCGGGCAATGAGCAGTTCTTC. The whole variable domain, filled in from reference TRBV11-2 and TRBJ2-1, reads EAGVAQSPRYKIIEKRQSVAFWCNPISGHATLYWYQQILGQGPKLLIQFQNNGVVDDSQLPKDRFSAERLKGVDSTLKIQPAKLEDSAVYLCASSQRTSSGNEQFFGPGTRLTVL.

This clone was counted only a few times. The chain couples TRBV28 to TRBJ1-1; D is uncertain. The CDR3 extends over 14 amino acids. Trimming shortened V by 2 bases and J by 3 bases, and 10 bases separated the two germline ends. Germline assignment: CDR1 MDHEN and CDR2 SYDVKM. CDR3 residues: CASSLIWQDTEAFF. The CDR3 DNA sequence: TGTGCCAGCAGTTTAATATGGCAGGACACTGAAGCTTTCTTT.

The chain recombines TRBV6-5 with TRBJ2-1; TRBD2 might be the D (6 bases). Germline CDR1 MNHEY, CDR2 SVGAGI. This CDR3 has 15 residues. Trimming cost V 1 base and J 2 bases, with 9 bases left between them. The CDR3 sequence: CASSYWGEAYNEQFF. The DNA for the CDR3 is TGTGCCAGCAGTTACTGGGGGGAGGCCTACAATGAGCAGTTCTTC.

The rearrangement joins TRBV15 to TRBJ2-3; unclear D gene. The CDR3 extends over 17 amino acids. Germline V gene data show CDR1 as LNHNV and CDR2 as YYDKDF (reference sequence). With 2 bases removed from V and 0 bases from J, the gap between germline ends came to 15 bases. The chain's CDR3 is CATSRSLVGGSTDTQYF. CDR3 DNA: TGTGCCACCAGCAGATCCCTTGTCGGCGGTAGCACAGATACGCAGTATTTT. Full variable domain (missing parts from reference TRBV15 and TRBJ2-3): DAMVIQNPRYQVTQFGKPVTLSCSQTLNHNVMYWYQQKSSQAPKLLFHYYDKDFNNEADTPDNFQSRRPNTSFCFLDIRSPGLGDTAMYLCATSRSLVGGSTDTQYFGPGTRLTVL.